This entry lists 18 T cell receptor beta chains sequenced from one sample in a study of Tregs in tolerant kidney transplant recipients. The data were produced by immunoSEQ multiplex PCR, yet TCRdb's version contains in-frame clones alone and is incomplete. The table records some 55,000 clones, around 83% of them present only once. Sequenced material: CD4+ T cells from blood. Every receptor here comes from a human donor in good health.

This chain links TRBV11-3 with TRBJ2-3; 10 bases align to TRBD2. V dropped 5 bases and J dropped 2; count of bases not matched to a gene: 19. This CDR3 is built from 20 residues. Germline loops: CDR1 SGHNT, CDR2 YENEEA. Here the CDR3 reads CASSPQQLAGSAPNTDTQYF. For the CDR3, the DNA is TGTGCCAGCAGCCCCCAGCAACTAGCGGGATCCGCCCCTAACACAGATACGCAGTATTTT.

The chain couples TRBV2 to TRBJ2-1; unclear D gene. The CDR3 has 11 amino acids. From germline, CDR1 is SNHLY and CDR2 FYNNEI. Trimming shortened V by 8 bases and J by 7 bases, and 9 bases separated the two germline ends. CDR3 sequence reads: CASGWRNEQFF. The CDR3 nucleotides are TGTGCCAGCGGATGGCGGAATGAGCAGTTCTTC.

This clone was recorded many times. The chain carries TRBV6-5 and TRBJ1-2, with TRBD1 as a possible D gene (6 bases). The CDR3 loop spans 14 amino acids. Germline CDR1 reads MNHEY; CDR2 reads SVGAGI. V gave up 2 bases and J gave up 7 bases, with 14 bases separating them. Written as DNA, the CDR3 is TGTGCCAGCAGTTACGGGCCGGGGGCCACTGGCTACACCTTC. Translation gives CASSYGPGATGYTF.

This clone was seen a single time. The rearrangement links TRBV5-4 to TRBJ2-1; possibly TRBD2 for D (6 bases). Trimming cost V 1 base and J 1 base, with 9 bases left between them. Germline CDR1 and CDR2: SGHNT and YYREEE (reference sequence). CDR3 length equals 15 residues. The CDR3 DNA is TGTGCCAGCAGCTTGAGTAGCGGATCCTACAATGAGCAGTTCTTC. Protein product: CASSLSSGSYNEQFF. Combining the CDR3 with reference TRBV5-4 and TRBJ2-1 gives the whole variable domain ETGVTQSPTHLIKTRGQQVTLRCSSQSGHNTVSWYQQALGQGPQFIFQYYREEENGRGNFPPRFSGLQFPNYSSELNVNALELDDSALYLCASSLSSGSYNEQFFGPGTRLTVL.

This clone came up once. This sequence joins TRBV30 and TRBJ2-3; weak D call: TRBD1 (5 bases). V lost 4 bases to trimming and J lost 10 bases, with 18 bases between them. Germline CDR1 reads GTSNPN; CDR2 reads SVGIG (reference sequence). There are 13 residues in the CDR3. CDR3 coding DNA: TGTGCCTGGACCGTAGAGACAGTTCGTCCGCAGTATTTT. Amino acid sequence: CAWTVETVRPQYF.

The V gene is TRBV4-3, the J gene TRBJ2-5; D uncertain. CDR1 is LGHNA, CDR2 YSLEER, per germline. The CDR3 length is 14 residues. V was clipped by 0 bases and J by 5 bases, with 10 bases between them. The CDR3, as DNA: TGCGCCAGCAGCCAAGATTGGACGGGCGAGACCCAGTACTTC. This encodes CASSQDWTGETQYF.

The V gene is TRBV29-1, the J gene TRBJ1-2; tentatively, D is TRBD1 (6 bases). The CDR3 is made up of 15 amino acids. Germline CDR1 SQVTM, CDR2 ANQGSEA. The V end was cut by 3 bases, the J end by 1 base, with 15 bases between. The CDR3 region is CSVDVTGTYNYGYTF. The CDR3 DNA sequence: TGCAGCGTTGACGTAACAGGGACGTATAACTATGGCTACACCTTC.

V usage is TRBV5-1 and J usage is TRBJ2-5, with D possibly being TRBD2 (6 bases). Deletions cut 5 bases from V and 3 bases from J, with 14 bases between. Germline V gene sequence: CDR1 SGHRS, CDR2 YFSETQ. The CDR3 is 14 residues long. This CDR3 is CASRSGTGEETQYF. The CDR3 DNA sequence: TGCGCCAGCAGGTCCGGGACGGGGGAAGAGACCCAGTACTTC.

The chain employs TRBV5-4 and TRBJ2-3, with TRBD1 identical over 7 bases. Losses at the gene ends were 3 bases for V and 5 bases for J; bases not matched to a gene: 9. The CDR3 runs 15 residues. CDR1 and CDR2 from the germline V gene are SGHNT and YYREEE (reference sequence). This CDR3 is CASSWRGGRGDTQYF. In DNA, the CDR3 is TGTGCCAGCAGCTGGAGAGGGGGCCGCGGAGATACGCAGTATTTT.

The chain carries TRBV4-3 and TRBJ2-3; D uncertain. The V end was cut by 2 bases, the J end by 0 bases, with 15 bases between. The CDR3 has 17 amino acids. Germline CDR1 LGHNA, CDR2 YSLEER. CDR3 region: CASSQLSSHHSTDTQYF. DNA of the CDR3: TGCGCCAGCAGCCAACTAAGCTCTCACCACAGCACAGATACGCAGTATTTT.

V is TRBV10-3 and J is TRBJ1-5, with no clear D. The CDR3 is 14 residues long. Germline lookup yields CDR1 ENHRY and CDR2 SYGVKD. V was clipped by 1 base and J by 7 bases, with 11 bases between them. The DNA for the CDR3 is TGTGCCATCAGTGAGTTGAGCAAGGGCCAGCCCCAGCATTTT. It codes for CAISELSKGQPQHF.

CDR3: CASSQGQGLTDTQYF. CDR3 DNA: TGCGCCAGCAGCCAGGGACAGGGGCTCACAGATACGCAGTATTTT. V and J are TRBV4-3 and TRBJ2-3; TRBD1 matches at 10 bases. With V trimmed by 3 bases and J by 2 bases, 2 bases remained unmatched. The germline V gene encodes CDR1 LGHNA and CDR2 YSLEER. The CDR3 loop spans 15 amino acids.

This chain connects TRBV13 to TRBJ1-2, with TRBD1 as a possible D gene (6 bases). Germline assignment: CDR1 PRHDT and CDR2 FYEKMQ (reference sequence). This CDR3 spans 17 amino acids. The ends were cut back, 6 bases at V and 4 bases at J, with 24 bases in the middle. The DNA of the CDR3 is TGTGCCAGCAGTCGCGTTTTGTCTCCAGGGGCACTCTATGGCTACACCTTC. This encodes CASSRVLSPGALYGYTF.

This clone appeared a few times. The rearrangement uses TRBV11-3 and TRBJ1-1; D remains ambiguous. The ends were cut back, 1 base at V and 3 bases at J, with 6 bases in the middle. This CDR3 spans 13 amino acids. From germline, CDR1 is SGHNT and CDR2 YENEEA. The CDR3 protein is CASSLVGDTEAFF. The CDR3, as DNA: TGTGCCAGCAGCTTAGTGGGTGACACTGAAGCTTTCTTT.

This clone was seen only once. This CDR3 reads CASSSRYQETQYF. The CDR3 bases are TGCGCCAGCAGCTCGCGATACCAAGAGACCCAGTACTTC. The gene calls are TRBV5-1 and TRBJ2-5; D is undetermined. The CDR3 has 13 amino acids. CDR1 and CDR2 (germline): SGHRS, YFSETQ. V was cut by 3 bases and J by 0 bases, with 6 bases left in between.

The CDR3 sequence: CASSEGGRTEAFF. CDR3 coding DNA: TGTGCCAGCAGTGAAGGAGGCCGTACTGAAGCTTTCTTT. This chain links TRBV2 with TRBJ1-1; no definite D call. The CDR3 runs 13 residues. Trimming stripped 1 base from V and 5 bases from J, with 8 bases between. Germline V gives CDR1 SNHLY, CDR2 FYNNEI. Supplemented by reference TRBV2 and TRBJ1-1, the full variable domain reads EPEVTQTPSHQVTQMGQEVILRCVPISNHLYFYWYRQILGQKVEFLVSFYNNEISEKSEIFDDQFSVERPDGSNFTLKIRSTKLEDSAMYFCASSEGGRTEAFFGQGTRLTVV.

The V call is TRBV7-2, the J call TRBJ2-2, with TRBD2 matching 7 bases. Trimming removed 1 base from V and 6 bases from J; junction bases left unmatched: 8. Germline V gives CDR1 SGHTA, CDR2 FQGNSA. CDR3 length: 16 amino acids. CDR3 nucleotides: TGTGCCAGCAGCTTAGGCGGGAGCGGGTTTGCCGGGGAGCTGTTTTTT. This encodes CASSLGGSGFAGELFF.

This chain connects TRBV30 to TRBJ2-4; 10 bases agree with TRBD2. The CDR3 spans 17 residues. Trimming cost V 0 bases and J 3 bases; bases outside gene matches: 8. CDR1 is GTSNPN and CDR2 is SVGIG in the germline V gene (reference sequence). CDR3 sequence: CAWSVLAGNWDKNIQYF. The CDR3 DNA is TGTGCCTGGAGTGTACTAGCGGGAAACTGGGACAAAAACATTCAGTACTTC.